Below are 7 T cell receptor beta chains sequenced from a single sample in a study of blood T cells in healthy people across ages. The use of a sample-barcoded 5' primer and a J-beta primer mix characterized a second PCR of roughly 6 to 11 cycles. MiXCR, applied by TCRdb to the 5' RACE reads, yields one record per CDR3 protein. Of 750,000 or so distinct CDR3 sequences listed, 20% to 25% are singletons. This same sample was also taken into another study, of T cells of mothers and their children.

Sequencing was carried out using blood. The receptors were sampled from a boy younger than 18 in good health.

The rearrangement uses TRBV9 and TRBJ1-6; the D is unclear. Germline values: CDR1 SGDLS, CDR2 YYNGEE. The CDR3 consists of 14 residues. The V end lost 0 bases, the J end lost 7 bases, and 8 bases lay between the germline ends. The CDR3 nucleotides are TGTGCCAGCAGCGTAGAGGGCCAGAATTCACCCCTCCACTTT. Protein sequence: CASSVEGQNSPLHF. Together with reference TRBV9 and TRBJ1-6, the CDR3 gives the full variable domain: DSGVTQTPKHLITATGQRVTLRCSPRSGDLSVYWYQQSLDQGLQFLIQYYNGEERAKGNILERFSAQQFPDLHSELNLSSLELGDSALYFCASSVEGQNSPLHFGNGTRLTVT.

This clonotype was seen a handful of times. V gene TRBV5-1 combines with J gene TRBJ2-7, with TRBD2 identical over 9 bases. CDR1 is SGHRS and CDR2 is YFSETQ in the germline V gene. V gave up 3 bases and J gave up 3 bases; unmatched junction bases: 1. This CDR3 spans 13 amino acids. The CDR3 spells CASSSSGVYEQYF. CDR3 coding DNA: TGCGCCAGCAGCTCTAGCGGGGTCTACGAGCAGTACTTC.

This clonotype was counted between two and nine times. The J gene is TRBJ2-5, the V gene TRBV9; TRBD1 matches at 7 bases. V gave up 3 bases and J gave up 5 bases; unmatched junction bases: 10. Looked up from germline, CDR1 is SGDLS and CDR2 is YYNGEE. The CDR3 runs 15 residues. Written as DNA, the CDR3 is TGTGCCAGCAGCGCGACAGGGATGAGTTTGGAGACCCAGTACTTC. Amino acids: CASSATGMSLETQYF.

The CDR3 loop is CASSQEQGGGSYEQYF. CDR3 nucleotides: TGTGCCAGCAGCCAAGAGCAGGGCGGGGGGTCCTACGAGCAGTACTTC. This chain joins TRBV4-2 and TRBJ2-5; 8 nucleotides match TRBD2. The J call may be in error: the DNA end matches TRBJ2-7 better. This CDR3 contains 16 residues. CDR1 is LGHNA and CDR2 is YNFKEQ in the germline V gene.

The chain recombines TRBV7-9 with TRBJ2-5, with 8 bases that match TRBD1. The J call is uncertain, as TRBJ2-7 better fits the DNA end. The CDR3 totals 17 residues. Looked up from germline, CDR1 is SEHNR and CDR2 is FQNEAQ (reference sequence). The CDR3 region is CASSLDFRGLNSYEQYF. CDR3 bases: TGTGCCAGCAGCTTAGACTTCAGGGGGCTGAATTCTTACGAGCAGTACTTC.

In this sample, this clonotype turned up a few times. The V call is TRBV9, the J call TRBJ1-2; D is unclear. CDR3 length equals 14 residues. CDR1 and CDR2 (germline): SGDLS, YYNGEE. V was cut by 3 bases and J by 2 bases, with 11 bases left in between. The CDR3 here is CASSDDLGNYGYTF. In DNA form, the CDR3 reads TGTGCCAGCAGCGATGACTTGGGGAACTATGGCTACACCTTC. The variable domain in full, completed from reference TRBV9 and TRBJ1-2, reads DSGVTQTPKHLITATGQRVTLRCSPRSGDLSVYWYQQSLDQGLQFLIQYYNGEERAKGNILERFSAQQFPDLHSELNLSSLELGDSALYFCASSDDLGNYGYTFGSGTRLTVV.

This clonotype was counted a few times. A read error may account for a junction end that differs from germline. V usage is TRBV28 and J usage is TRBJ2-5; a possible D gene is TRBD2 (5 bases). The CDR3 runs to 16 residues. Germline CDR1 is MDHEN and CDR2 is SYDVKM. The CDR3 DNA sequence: TGTGCCAGCAGCCCACTAGTCGCAGAGCGTAGAGAGGCCCAGTACTTC. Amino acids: CASSPLVAERREAQYF.